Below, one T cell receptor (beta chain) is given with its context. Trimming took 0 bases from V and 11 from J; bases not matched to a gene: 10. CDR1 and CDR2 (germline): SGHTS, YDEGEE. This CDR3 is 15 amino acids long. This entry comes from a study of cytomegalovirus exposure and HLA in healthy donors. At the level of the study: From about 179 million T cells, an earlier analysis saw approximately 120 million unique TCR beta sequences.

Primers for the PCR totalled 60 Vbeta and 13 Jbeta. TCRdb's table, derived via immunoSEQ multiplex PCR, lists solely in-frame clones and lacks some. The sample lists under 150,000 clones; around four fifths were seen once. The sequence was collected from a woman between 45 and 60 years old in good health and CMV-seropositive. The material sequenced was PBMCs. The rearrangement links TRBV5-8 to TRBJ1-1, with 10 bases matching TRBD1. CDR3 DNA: TGTGCCAGCAGCTTGGAAGGGGACAGGGGAAGGGTTGCTTTCTTT. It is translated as CASSLEGDRGRVAFF.